Shown below are 6 T cell receptor beta chains from a single sample sequenced in a study of T cell repertoires in cytomegalovirus infection. Their recognized antigens are unknown. TCRdb reprocessed the reads via MiXCR and lists one record per CDR3 protein. The data hold around 770,000 distinct CDR3 sequences, with about 27% observed a single time. The sequencing used cultured CD8+ T cells from PBMCs, collected from culture after CMV antigen stimulation. The receptor set was obtained from a human donor in good health (CMV status not recorded). Some clones in this sample may be carry-over from other donors' samples.

The V call is TRBV12-3 or TRBV12-4, the J call TRBJ1-4; 7 bases match TRBD1. Unmatched junction bases numbered 8, after V lost 5 bases and J lost 8 bases. The CDR3 sequence is 14 residues long. CDR3 protein: CASSGAGGREKLFF. The CDR3 bases are TGTGCCAGCAGTGGCGCAGGGGGACGGGAAAAACTGTTTTTT.

The rearrangement joins TRBV6-6 to TRBJ2-1, with 9 bases matching TRBD1. Germline V lookup: CDR1 MNHNY, CDR2 SVGAGI (reference sequence). The CDR3 has 15 amino acids. Trimming removed 7 bases from V and 8 bases from J; junction bases left unmatched: 12. The DNA of the CDR3 is TGTGCCAGCATTAAGGGACAGGGCAGGTATCATGAGCAGTTCTTC. Translation: CASIKGQGRYHEQFF.

This clonotype was observed at least ten times. The CDR3 loop is CASSQYPTEADFEQYV. The CDR3 DNA follows: TGTGCCAGCAGCCAATACCCGACAGAGGCGGATTTCGAGCAGTACGTC. The chain links TRBV7-8 to TRBJ2-7; weak D call: TRBD1 (5 bases). Germline CDR1 and CDR2: SGHVS and FQNEAQ. The CDR3 is 16 residues long. V gave up 5 bases and J gave up 6 bases, with 23 bases separating them.

The V gene is TRBV10-1, the J gene TRBJ1-1; D is unresolved. Trimming removed 6 bases at V and 2 bases at J, with 10 bases between. Germline V CDR1 and CDR2: WNHNN, SYGVQD (reference sequence). The CDR3 has 13 amino acids. The CDR3 loop reads CASRTRKNTEAFF. The CDR3, as DNA: TGCGCCAGCAGGACAAGGAAAAACACTGAAGCTTTCTTT.

This sequence joins TRBV28 and TRBJ2-5, with D possibly TRBD1 on 6 matching bases. The CDR3 runs 15 residues. In germline, CDR1 is MDHEN, CDR2 SYDVKM. Trimming removed 8 bases from V and 2 bases from J, with 18 bases in between. This CDR3 is CASGTQGKGQETQYF. The CDR3 DNA follows: TGTGCCAGCGGAACCCAGGGGAAGGGGCAAGAGACCCAGTACTTC.

J is TRBJ2-7 and V is TRBV10-3; 7 nucleotides line up with TRBD1. J gave up 7 bases and V 6 bases, and 6 bases lay outside the gene matches. CDR3 length: 12 residues. Germline lookup yields CDR1 ENHRY and CDR2 SYGVKD. The DNA of the CDR3 is TGTGCCATCAGAACCGACAGGGCGGAGCAGTACGTC. It encodes CAIRTDRAEQYV.